The clone carrying this T cell receptor beta chain was detected a few times. These data belong to a study of blood T cell repertoires in COVID-19. Clones were read by immunoSEQ multiplex PCR, and TCRdb kept only the in-frame ones, dropping some. Counted here are around 170,000 clones, roughly 80% occurring once; the ten biggest clones make up approximately 15%. CDR3 length: 15 amino acids. From germline, CDR1 is MNHEY and CDR2 SVGEGT. Trimming at V came to 5 bases and at J to 6 bases, leaving 6 bases not matched to a gene. The source of this sequence is a man aged 30 to 45 with active or convalescent COVID-19. Sequenced sample: peripheral blood. The chain recombines TRBV6-2 or TRBV6-3 with TRBJ2-1; 11 bases are shared with TRBD2. The chain's CDR3 is CASSRTSGSVNEQFF. DNA of the CDR3: TGTGCCAGCAGTCGCACTAGCGGGAGTGTCAATGAGCAGTTCTTC.